Following are 18 T cell receptor beta chains from one sample sequenced in a study of shared clonotypes between healthy human individuals. Libraries were prepared by immunoSEQ multiplex PCR; TCRdb keeps only in-frame clonotypes and omits some of them. Among some 500,000 clones listed, roughly 80% were seen once. The sample consisted of PBMCs. These receptors were obtained from a woman in her 40s in good health. Some clones in this sample may be carry-over from other donors' samples.

The rearrangement uses TRBV5-8 and TRBJ1-5; D gene ambiguous. The V end was cut by 4 bases, the J end by 0 bases, with 11 bases between. Germline values: CDR1 SGHTS, CDR2 YDEGEE. CDR3 size: 15 residues. CDR3 sequence: CASSPDPNSNQPQHF. CDR3 sequence (DNA): TGTGCCAGCAGCCCCGACCCAAATAGCAATCAGCCCCAGCATTTT.

Note on this clone: Within the sample, other DNA sequences also encode this same CDR3. The chain links TRBV5-1 to TRBJ2-5; no firm D call. The germline V gene encodes CDR1 SGHRS and CDR2 YFSETQ. V lost 0 bases and J lost 3, with 6 bases in between. The CDR3 sequence is 13 residues long. CDR3 sequence: CASSLVSEETQYF. The CDR3 DNA reads as TGCGCCAGCAGCTTGGTGTCGGAAGAGACCCAGTACTTC. The entire variable domain, with the rest obtained from reference TRBV5-1 and TRBJ2-5, is as follows: KAGVTQTPRYLIKTRGQQVTLSCSPISGHRSVSWYQQTPGQGLQFLFEYFSETQRNKGNFPGRFSGRQFSNSRSEMNVSTLELGDSALYLCASSLVSEETQYFGPGTRLLVL.

The V call is TRBV27, the J call TRBJ2-1; the D call may be TRBD1 or TRBD2 (6 bases each). V gave up 3 bases and J gave up 9 bases, with 12 bases separating them. This CDR3 is built from 13 residues. CDR1 MNHEY and CDR2 SMNVEV come from the germline V gene (reference sequence). This CDR3 is CASSLAGGGEQFF. DNA of the CDR3: TGTGCCAGCAGTTTGGCCGGGGGCGGTGAGCAGTTCTTC.

To note about this clone: A far larger clone is off by one base, so a read error is likely. As DNA, the CDR3 is TGTGCCAGCGGGGGCCAAGAGACCCAGTACTTC. This translates into CASGGQETQYF. The chain links TRBV2 to TRBJ2-5; D may match TRBD1 or TRBD2 (5 bases each). CDR1 is SNHLY and CDR2 is FYNNEI in the germline V gene. The V and J ends lost 8 bases and 1 base respectively, with 5 bases between them. The CDR3 covers 11 residues.

The chain recombines TRBV19 with TRBJ1-1; D unclear. Trimming stripped 7 bases from V and 6 bases from J, with 18 bases between. The germline gives CDR1 LNHDA, CDR2 SQIVND (reference sequence). The CDR3 contains 14 residues. For the CDR3, the DNA is TGTGCCAGTACCAAAAGCGGGGTTTACGCTGAAGCTTTCTTT. It specifies CASTKSGVYAEAFF.

The chain carries TRBV28 and TRBJ1-4; TRBD1 is a possible D gene (5 bases). CDR1 is MDHEN and CDR2 is SYDVKM in the germline V gene. V was trimmed by 5 bases and J by 3 bases, leaving 10 bases between them. This CDR3 has 14 amino acids. CDR3 DNA sequence: TGTGCCAGCAGTATCCCAGGGTCTAATGAAAAACTGTTTTTT. It yields the protein CASSIPGSNEKLFF. Together with reference TRBV28 and TRBJ1-4, the CDR3 gives the full variable domain: DVKVTQSSRYLVKRTGEKVFLECVQDMDHENMFWYRQDPGLGLRLIYFSYDVKMKEKGDIPEGYSVSREKKERFSLILESASTNQTSMYLCASSIPGSNEKLFFGSGTQLSVL.

This chain connects TRBV2 to TRBJ1-1; 8 bases map to TRBD1. The CDR3 loop spans 19 amino acids. V shed 4 bases, J shed 3 bases, and the junction held 19 bases outside the gene matches. In germline, CDR1 is SNHLY, CDR2 FYNNEI. This CDR3 reads CASSGGQVNMGRTYTEAFF. CDR3 sequence (DNA): TGTGCCAGCAGTGGGGGACAGGTCAACATGGGGAGGACCTACACTGAAGCTTTCTTT.

This clone was observed once. CDR3 nucleotide sequence: TGTGCCTGGAGTGGCGGGGCAGGTCTTAATCAGCCCCAGCATTTT. Translating it yields CAWSGGAGLNQPQHF. The rearrangement links TRBV30 to TRBJ1-5; a weak D match, TRBD1 (5 bases). The ends were cut back, 1 base at V and 4 bases at J, with 14 bases in the middle. CDR1 and CDR2 from the germline V gene are GTSNPN and SVGIG (reference sequence). This CDR3 comprises 15 residues.

This clone occurred many times. This chain joins TRBV5-1 and TRBJ1-6; no firm D call. The CDR3 is made up of 14 amino acids. Trimming removed 2 bases at V and 7 bases at J, with 10 bases between. Germline V lookup: CDR1 SGHRS, CDR2 YFSETQ. The CDR3, as DNA: TGCGCCAGCAGCTTTTACAGCCTGAATTCACCCCTCCACTTT. The encoded protein is CASSFYSLNSPLHF. Full variable domain (missing parts from reference TRBV5-1 and TRBJ1-6): KAGVTQTPRYLIKTRGQQVTLSCSPISGHRSVSWYQQTPGQGLQFLFEYFSETQRNKGNFPGRFSGRQFSNSRSEMNVSTLELGDSALYLCASSFYSLNSPLHFGNGTRLTVT.

A few counts support this clone. In nucleotides, the CDR3 is TGTGCCACCAGCAGAGATGCTGCGGCCGCCGATGAAGCTTTCTTT. This codes for CATSRDAAAADEAFF. This sequence joins TRBV15 and TRBJ1-1; D unresolved. The V gene lost 0 bases and the J gene lost 7 bases, with 15 bases spanning the gap. The CDR3 is 15 residues long. Germline CDR1 LNHNV, CDR2 YYDKDF (reference sequence).

The V call is TRBV30, the J call TRBJ2-3; TRBD2 might be the D (6 bases). The germline CDR1 and CDR2 sequences are GTSNPN and SVGIG (reference sequence). Trimming took off 1 base at V and 4 bases at J, with 12 bases between the two ends. CDR3 length: 14 amino acids. The DNA for the CDR3 is TGTGCCTGGAGTGCGGGAGTAGTCCCAGATACGCAGTATTTT. The encoded protein is CAWSAGVVPDTQYF.

The chain combines TRBV7-9 with TRBJ2-1, with a weak D call TRBD2 (6 bases). The CDR3 loop spans 16 amino acids. Germline V gene lookup returns CDR1 SEHNR and CDR2 FQNEAQ (reference sequence). Trimming cost V 8 bases and J 6 bases, with 23 bases left between them. CDR3: CASVSETSSSVNEQFF. The CDR3 DNA reads TGTGCCAGCGTATCGGAAACTAGCTCCTCCGTCAATGAGCAGTTCTTC.

This chain links TRBV30 with TRBJ2-2; 9 bases align to TRBD1. The CDR3 loop spans 17 amino acids. V shed 1 base, J shed 6 bases, and the junction held 12 bases outside the gene matches. Germline V gene data show CDR1 as GTSNPN and CDR2 as SVGIG (reference sequence). For the CDR3, the DNA is TGTGCCTGGAGTGCCCCCAACAGGGGGCTAATGTCCGGGGAGCTGTTTTTT. Protein sequence: CAWSAPNRGLMSGELFF.

The rearrangement joins TRBV5-4 to TRBJ1-3; D unclear. The CDR3 sequence is 14 residues long. Trimming removed 4 bases from V and 3 bases from J, with 11 bases in between. CDR1 SGHNT and CDR2 YYREEE come from the germline V gene (reference sequence). CDR3 residues: CASSPIGVGNTIYF. The DNA of the CDR3 is TGTGCCAGCAGCCCCATCGGGGTTGGAAACACCATATATTTT.

The CDR3 reads CASSSTGTSSYEQYF. The CDR3 coding sequence is TGTGCCAGCAGTTCTACAGGGACCAGCTCCTACGAGCAGTACTTC. The V gene is TRBV28, the J gene TRBJ2-7; weak D call: TRBD1 (6 bases). V shed 4 bases and J shed 0 bases, with 13 bases lying between them. Germline lookup yields CDR1 MDHEN and CDR2 SYDVKM. The CDR3 length is 15 residues. Variable domain in full (rest from reference TRBV28 and TRBJ2-7): DVKVTQSSRYLVKRTGEKVFLECVQDMDHENMFWYRQDPGLGLRLIYFSYDVKMKEKGDIPEGYSVSREKKERFSLILESASTNQTSMYLCASSSTGTSSYEQYFGPGTRLTVT.

V usage is TRBV7-6 and J usage is TRBJ2-5; D remains ambiguous. The J call is uncertain, as TRBJ2-7 better fits the DNA end. CDR1 is SGHVS, CDR2 FNYEAQ, per germline. The CDR3 totals 14 residues. In nucleotides, the CDR3 is TGTGCCAGCAGCTTAGGCCGGAGCTCCTACGAGCAGTACTTC. Encoded protein: CASSLGRSSYEQYF.

This sequence joins TRBV5-6 and TRBJ1-1, with TRBD1 matching over 8 bases. There are 16 residues in the CDR3. Germline values: CDR1 SGHDT, CDR2 YYEEEE. The junction had 10 bases not matched to a gene; V was cut back by 4 bases and J by 2 bases. CDR3 loop: CASSRDPTGANTEAFF. DNA of the CDR3: TGTGCCAGCAGCAGGGACCCGACAGGGGCCAACACTGAAGCTTTCTTT.

The chain carries TRBV21-1 and TRBJ2-2. TRBV21-1 is classified as a pseudogene. This CDR3 spans 16 amino acids. CDR3 nucleotides: TGTGCCAGCAGCAAAGCCACGAAAGGTGGGTTCGGGGAGCTGTTTTTT. Protein product: CASSKATKGGFGELFF.